The 11 T cell receptor beta chains listed next were all sequenced from one sample in a study of T cell responses to AZD1222 COVID-19 vaccine. Sequencing used immunoSEQ multiplex PCR; TCRdb keeps in-frame clones, though not all of them. The sample consists of 59,000 or so clones, about 86% of them appearing once. Sequenced material: peripheral blood, taken on day 0 of AZD1222 vaccination. These TCRs come from an adult in good health.

This chain uses TRBV13 with TRBJ2-2; no clear D. Between the trimmed V and J ends, which lost 0 bases and 7 bases, there was a span of 12 bases. This CDR3 spans 15 amino acids. In germline, CDR1 is PRHDT, CDR2 FYEKMQ (reference sequence). The CDR3 sequence is CASSLGRFYGGELFF. The CDR3 DNA reads TGTGCCAGCAGCTTAGGGAGGTTCTATGGCGGGGAGCTGTTTTTT.

The chain uses TRBV2 and TRBJ2-2; 7 bases match TRBD1. The V and J ends lost 6 bases and 1 base, in that order; junction bases with no gene match: 5. The CDR3 sequence is 15 residues long. Germline values: CDR1 SNHLY, CDR2 FYNNEI. CDR3 protein: CASRETGLNTGELFF. CDR3 DNA sequence: TGTGCCAGCAGAGAGACAGGGTTGAACACCGGGGAGCTGTTTTTT.

Here the CDR3 DNA reads TGTGCCAGCAGCCGGACAGCGATAGGCAATCAGCCCCAGCATTTT. This gives the protein CASSRTAIGNQPQHF. The chain joins TRBV27 to TRBJ1-5; D is possibly TRBD1 (6 bases). Per the germline V gene, CDR1 is MNHEY and CDR2 is SMNVEV (reference sequence). The CDR3 loop spans 15 amino acids. V gave up 6 bases and J gave up 2 bases, with 14 bases separating them.

CDR3 in amino acids: CATGTSGGSFYNEQFF. The CDR3 DNA is TGTGCCACCGGAACCTCCGGCGGGAGCTTTTACAATGAGCAGTTCTTC. This chain connects TRBV24-1 to TRBJ2-1, with 7 bases lining up with TRBD2. The CDR3 sequence is 16 residues long. Unmatched junction bases numbered 14, after V lost 9 bases and J lost 4 bases. Germline V gene sequence: CDR1 KGHDR, CDR2 SFDVKD.

Only one count was recorded for this clone. The chain recombines TRBV19 with TRBJ2-3; D is ambiguous. The germline gives CDR1 LNHDA, CDR2 SQIVND (reference sequence). The CDR3 spans 15 residues. V lost 3 bases and J 5 bases, leaving 15 bases between the germline ends. The CDR3 nucleotides read TGTGCCAGTAGTATTATGGCCCAGGTTGGAGATACGCAGTATTTT. This translates into CASSIMAQVGDTQYF.

CDR3 coding DNA: TGTGCCAGCAGCTTGATGTTCCCGAGGTTTAAGTTCATGAACACTGAAGCTTTCTTT. The encoded protein is CASSLMFPRFKFMNTEAFF. The J gene is TRBJ1-1, the V gene TRBV5-6; D is uncertain. Germline CDR1 SGHDT, CDR2 YYEEEE. CDR3 length: 19 residues. The V end was cut by 1 base, the J end by 0 bases, with 22 bases between.

In its sample, this clone was seen once. V gene TRBV2 combines with J gene TRBJ1-5; D remains unclear. The CDR3 loop spans 14 amino acids. Trimming shortened V by 4 bases and J by 4 bases, and 11 bases separated the two germline ends. Looked up from germline, CDR1 is SNHLY and CDR2 is FYNNEI. The CDR3 region has the DNA TGTGCCAGCAGTGCGGGCAGCGGAAATCAGCCCCAGCATTTT. Encoded protein: CASSAGSGNQPQHF.

This clone was found once. This rearrangement joins TRBV25-1 to TRBJ1-4; D not resolved. There are 12 residues in the CDR3. Germline V gene lookup returns CDR1 MGHDK and CDR2 SYGVNS. V was shortened by 4 bases and J by 9 bases, with 9 bases between the two germline ends. The CDR3 sequence: CASSGTGQKLFF. CDR3 coding DNA: TGTGCCAGCAGTGGGACGGGTCAAAAACTGTTTTTT.

The V call is TRBV5-1, the J call TRBJ2-2, with 15 bases lining up with TRBD2. The CDR3 sequence is 17 residues long. The germline V gene encodes CDR1 SGHRS and CDR2 YFSETQ. With 3 bases clipped from V and 4 bases from J, the junction kept 4 bases outside the gene matches. The CDR3 sequence is CASSWTSGRAGTGELFF. As DNA, the CDR3 is TGCGCCAGCAGCTGGACTAGCGGGAGGGCTGGCACCGGGGAGCTGTTTTTT.

The chain has TRBV4-1 and TRBJ2-3; 12 bases are a match to TRBD2. J lost 0 bases, V lost 4 bases, and 5 bases had no gene match. Germline V gene lookup returns CDR1 MGHRA and CDR2 YSYEKL. The CDR3 runs to 17 residues. The CDR3 is CASSRTGTSGSTDTQYF. The CDR3 nucleotides are TGCGCCAGCAGCCGAACTGGGACTAGCGGGAGCACAGATACGCAGTATTTT.

This clone occurred a few times. V gene TRBV7-8 combines with J gene TRBJ1-1; D gene uncertain. V shed 5 bases and J shed 4 bases, with 14 bases lying between them. CDR3 length: 14 residues. The germline CDR1 and CDR2 sequences are SGHVS and FQNEAQ. CDR3 sequence (DNA): TGTGCCAGCAGCGATTTTAACAAGGTCACTGAAGCTTTCTTT. Protein sequence: CASSDFNKVTEAFF.